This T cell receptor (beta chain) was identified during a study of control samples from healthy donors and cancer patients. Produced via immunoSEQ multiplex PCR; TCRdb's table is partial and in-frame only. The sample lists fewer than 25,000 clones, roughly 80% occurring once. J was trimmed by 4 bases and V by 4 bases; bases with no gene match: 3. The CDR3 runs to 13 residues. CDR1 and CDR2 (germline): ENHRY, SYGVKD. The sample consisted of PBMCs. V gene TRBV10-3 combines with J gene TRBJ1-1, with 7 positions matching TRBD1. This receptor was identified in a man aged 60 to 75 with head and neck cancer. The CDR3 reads CAISAHRGTEAFF. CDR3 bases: TGTGCCATCAGTGCGCACAGGGGCACTGAAGCTTTCTTT.